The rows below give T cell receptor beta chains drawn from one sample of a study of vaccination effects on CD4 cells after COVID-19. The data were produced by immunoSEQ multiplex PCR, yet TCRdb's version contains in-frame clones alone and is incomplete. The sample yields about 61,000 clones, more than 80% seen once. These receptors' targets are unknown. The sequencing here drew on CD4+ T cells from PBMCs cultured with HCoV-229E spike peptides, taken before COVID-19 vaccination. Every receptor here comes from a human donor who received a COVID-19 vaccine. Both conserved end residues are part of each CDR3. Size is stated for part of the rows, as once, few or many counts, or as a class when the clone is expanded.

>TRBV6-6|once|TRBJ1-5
CASSYLDSRAPQPQHF
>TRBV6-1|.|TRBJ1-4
CASSEFGRNEKLFF
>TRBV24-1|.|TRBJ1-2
CATSDPGKGELNYGYTF
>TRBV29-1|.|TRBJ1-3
CSVDKDGPSGNTIYF
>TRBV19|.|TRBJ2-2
CASSIGASGANTGELFF
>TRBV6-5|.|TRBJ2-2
CASHSNGEYTGELFF
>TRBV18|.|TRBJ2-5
CASSPPGQETQYF
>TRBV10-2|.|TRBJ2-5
CASSEAGHDWETQYF
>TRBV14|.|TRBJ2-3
CASSLSDTQYF
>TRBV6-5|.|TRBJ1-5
CASSPAGSSQPQHF
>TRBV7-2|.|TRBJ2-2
CASSQGSTTNTGELFF
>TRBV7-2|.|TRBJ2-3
CASSLDLTLASSTDTQYF
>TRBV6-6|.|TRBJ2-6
CASSPWGANVLTF
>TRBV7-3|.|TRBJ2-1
CASSSRTSSDEQFF
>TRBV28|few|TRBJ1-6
CASSSRVDNSPLHF
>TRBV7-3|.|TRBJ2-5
CASSPGAGGIQETQYF
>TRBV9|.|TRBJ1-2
CASSGRLTTNYGYTF
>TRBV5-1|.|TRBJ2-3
CASSLLLGDTQYF
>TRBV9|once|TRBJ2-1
CASSVAPGQGMESEQFF
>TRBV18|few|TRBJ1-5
CASSPDAWRSNQPQHF
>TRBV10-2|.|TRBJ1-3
CASSSGGNTIYF